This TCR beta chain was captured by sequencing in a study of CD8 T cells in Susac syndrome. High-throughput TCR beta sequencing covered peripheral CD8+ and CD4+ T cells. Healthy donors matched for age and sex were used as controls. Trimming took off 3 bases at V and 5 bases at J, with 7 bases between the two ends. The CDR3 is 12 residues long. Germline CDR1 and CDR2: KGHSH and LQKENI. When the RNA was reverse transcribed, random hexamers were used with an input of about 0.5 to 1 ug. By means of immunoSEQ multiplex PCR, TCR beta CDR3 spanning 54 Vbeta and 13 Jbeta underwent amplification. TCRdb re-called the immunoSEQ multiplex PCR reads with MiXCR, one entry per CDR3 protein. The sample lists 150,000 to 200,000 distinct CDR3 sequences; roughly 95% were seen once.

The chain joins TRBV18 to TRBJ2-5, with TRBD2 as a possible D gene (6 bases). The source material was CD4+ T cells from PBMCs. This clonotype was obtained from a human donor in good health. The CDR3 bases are TGTGCCAGCTCACCGGAGGGGGAGACCCAGTACTTC. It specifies CASSPEGETQYF.